The TCR beta chain under discussion was sequenced for a study of response to subunit inactivated influenza vaccine. Study results and caveats: New T cells are recruited in small numbers by each seasonal influenza vaccination, according to the authors' suggestion.

V shed 7 bases and J 5 bases; nucleotides not matched to a gene: 10. The CDR3 runs 15 residues. Each CDR3 protein is one row after TCRdb ran MiXCR on the RT-PCR reads. In the table there are 650,000 to 700,000 distinct CDR3 sequences, 15% to 19% of which are singletons. This clonotype was detected many times. The target antigen is unknown. This specimen consisted of PBMCs from blood, obtained about 12 days after vaccination. The sequence was collected from a man in his fifties or sixties who received an inactivated influenza vaccine. The V gene is TRBV12-3 or TRBV12-4, the J gene TRBJ2-1, with TRBD2 identical over 8 bases. CDR3 bases: TGTGCCAGCACCGTAAGCGGGAGAGTCGACAATGAGCAGTTCTTC. Translating it yields CASTVSGRVDNEQFF.